This T cell receptor beta chain was sequenced for a study of Graves' ophthalmopathy and Graves' hyperthyroidism. Study conclusions and caveats: Its predictions of ophthalmopathy progression gave the model 60% to 71% sensitivity and 72.22% specificity. Ophthalmopathy versus stable hyperthyroidism: 13-signature model gave roughly 88% sensitivity, 80% to 84% specificity.

Ophthalmopathic donors had moderate-to-severe activity, CAS ≥3 and NOSPECS ≥4, with disease that had lasted under 3 months. This clonotype appeared many times. Its matching antigen is unknown. At one end the junction does not follow the germline gene, possibly because of a read error. This CDR3 is built from 11 residues. The study amplified TCR beta CDR3 regions using RNA transcripts. The workflow started with a first-round RT-PCR run with HTBI primers and then moved on to a second-round multiplex PCR. TCRdb re-called the multiplex PCR reads with MiXCR, one entry per CDR3 protein. Altogether a few hundred thousand distinct CDR3 sequences are present, under 20% being singletons, with the ten largest covering roughly an eighth.

The TCR was taken from an adult man with Graves' ophthalmopathy. The specimen sequenced was peripheral blood. This sequence joins TRBV12-3 or TRBV12-4 and TRBJ2-7; TRBD1 or TRBD2 may be the D gene (5 bases each). Here the CDR3 DNA reads TGTGCCAGCAGTTTACGGGGCGGACAACACTTC. Its protein product is CASSLRGGQHF.